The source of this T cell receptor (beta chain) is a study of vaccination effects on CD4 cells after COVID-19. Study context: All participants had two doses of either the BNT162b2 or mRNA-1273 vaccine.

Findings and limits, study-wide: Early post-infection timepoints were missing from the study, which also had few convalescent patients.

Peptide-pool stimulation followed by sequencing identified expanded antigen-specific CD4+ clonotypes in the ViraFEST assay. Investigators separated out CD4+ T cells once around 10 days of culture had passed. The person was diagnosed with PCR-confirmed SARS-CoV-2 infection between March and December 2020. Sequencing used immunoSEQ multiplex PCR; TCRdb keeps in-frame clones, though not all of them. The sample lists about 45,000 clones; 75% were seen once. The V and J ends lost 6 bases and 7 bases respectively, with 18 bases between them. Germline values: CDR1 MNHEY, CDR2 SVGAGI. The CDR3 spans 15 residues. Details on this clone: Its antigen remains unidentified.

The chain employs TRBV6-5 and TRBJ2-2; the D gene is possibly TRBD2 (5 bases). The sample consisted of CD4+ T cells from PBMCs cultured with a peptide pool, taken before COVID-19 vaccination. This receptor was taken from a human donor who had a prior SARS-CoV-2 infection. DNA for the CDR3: TGTGCCAGCAGCAGAGGAGGTTCTAGGGTCGGGGAGCTGTTTTTT. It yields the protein CASSRGGSRVGELFF.